These 28 T cell receptor beta chains were all obtained from the same sample, sequenced in a study of CXCR3-negative and CXCR3-positive naive CD8 T cells. General observations from the study: Higher TRB CDR3 hydrophobicity marked CXCR3-positive naive cells relative to CXCR3-negative naive cells.

Libraries were UMI-labeled 5' RACE TRB cDNA. From its re-call of the 5' RACE reads, TCRdb lists each CDR3 protein once, without DNA. The table lists some 110,000 distinct CDR3 sequences. No antigen is known for these receptors. Sequencing input: naive CXCR3+ CD8+ T cells from blood. Stated subset: CD45RO-CCR7+CD27+CD95- naive CD8+ T cells expressing CXCR3 (TNR3+). These receptors originate from a human donor in good health. Some clones in this sample may be carry-over from other donors' samples.

V gene TRBV7-9 combines with J gene TRBJ2-5; TCRdb proposes TRBD1, but this gene call is untestable without DNA. The CDR3 covers 14 residues. Germline loops: CDR1 SEHNR, CDR2 FQNEAQ (reference sequence). The CDR3 here is CASSHRTDQETQYF.

The J gene is TRBJ2-7, the V gene TRBV20-1. The CDR3 totals 13 residues. Germline loops: CDR1 DFQATT, CDR2 SNEGSKA (reference sequence). The CDR3 reads CSANGRNSYEQYF.

This chain joins TRBV4-3 and TRBJ2-1; no DNA is available, so the TRBD2 call from TCRdb remains unchecked. CDR3 length: 14 residues. Germline CDR1 is LGHNA and CDR2 is YSLEER. The CDR3: CASSRDSSDNEQFF.

This chain uses TRBV25-1 with TRBJ1-4. The germline V gene encodes CDR1 MGHDK and CDR2 SYGVNS. There are 14 residues in the CDR3. CDR3 in amino acids: CASSDIGLNEKLFF.

This chain uses TRBV20-1 with TRBJ2-7; TCRdb reports TRBD2, a call that lacks DNA to check it against. The CDR3 covers 14 residues. Germline CDR1 reads DFQATT; CDR2 reads SNEGSKA (reference sequence). The CDR3 loop reads CSAATSEGPYEQYF.

This sequence joins TRBV25-1 and TRBJ1-5; TCRdb lists TRBD1, though no DNA is available to test this call. This CDR3 is built from 17 residues. Germline CDR1 MGHDK, CDR2 SYGVNS. Here the CDR3 reads CASSDHRQGWADQPQHF. The variable domain in full, completed from reference TRBV25-1 and TRBJ1-5, reads EADIYQTPRYLVIGTGKKITLECSQTMGHDKMYWYQQDPGMELHLIHYSYGVNSTEKGDLSSESTVSRIRTEHFPLTLESARPSHTSQYLCASSDHRQGWADQPQHFGDGTRLSIL.

This CDR3 reads CSVGGWGLNTEAFF. The rearrangement joins TRBV29-1 to TRBJ1-1; checking the TCRdb D call of TRBD1 is not possible without DNA. The CDR3 loop spans 14 amino acids. In germline, CDR1 is SQVTM, CDR2 ANQGSEA. Complete variable domain (other parts from reference TRBV29-1 and TRBJ1-1): SAVISQKPSRDICQRGTSLTIQCQVDSQVTMMFWYRQQPGQSLTLIATANQGSEATYESGFVIDKFPISRPNLTFSTLTVSNMSPEDSSIYLCSVGGWGLNTEAFFGQGTRLTVV.

The genes are TRBV4-3 and TRBJ2-7; TCRdb's D gene call, TRBD1, goes unchecked for lack of DNA. This CDR3 contains 14 residues. From germline, CDR1 is LGHNA and CDR2 YSLEER. The chain's CDR3 is CASSQERGGYEQYF.

The chain recombines TRBV12-3 or TRBV12-4 with TRBJ2-2; the D call of TRBD1 rests on TCRdb alone, since no DNA is present to check it. The CDR3 spans 16 residues. The CDR3 loop reads CASNQAGTSNTGELFF.

CDR3 sequence: CASSQNAGGIGELFF. The rearrangement links TRBV4-3 to TRBJ2-2; with no DNA, the TCRdb D assignment of TRBD1 cannot be verified. The CDR3 totals 15 residues. Germline V gene sequence: CDR1 LGHNA, CDR2 YSLEER.

The genes are TRBV20-1 and TRBJ2-7; no DNA is available, so the TRBD1 call from TCRdb remains unchecked. CDR1 DFQATT and CDR2 SNEGSKA come from the germline V gene (reference sequence). The CDR3 runs to 13 residues. CDR3 in amino acids: CSAIQGDTYEQYF.

J is TRBJ2-5 and V is TRBV29-1; checking the TCRdb D call of TRBD1 is not possible without DNA. The CDR3 length is 13 residues. CDR1 is SQVTM, CDR2 ANQGSEA, per germline. The chain's CDR3 is CSVDRPAGETQYF.

The rearrangement links TRBV29-1 to TRBJ2-7; the D call of TRBD1 rests on TCRdb alone, since no DNA is present to check it. The length of the CDR3 is 14 residues. Germline loops: CDR1 SQVTM, CDR2 ANQGSEA. CDR3 amino acids: CSVAGTVASYEQYF.

The V call is TRBV12-3 or TRBV12-4, the J call TRBJ2-7; TCRdb lists TRBD1, though no DNA is available to test this call. The CDR3 loop spans 15 amino acids. The CDR3 is CASSWDGGSSYEQYF.

This chain joins TRBV4-2 and TRBJ2-2; TCRdb indicates TRBD1, and absent DNA this call remains unverified. The germline CDR1 and CDR2 sequences are LGHNA and YNFKEQ. The length of the CDR3 is 15 residues. CDR3 region: CASSPWGENTGELFF.

The chain combines TRBV4-2 with TRBJ2-1; TCRdb's D gene call, TRBD1, goes unchecked for lack of DNA. CDR1 and CDR2 from the germline V gene are LGHNA and YNFKEQ. The length of the CDR3 is 15 residues. The CDR3 loop reads CASTWGAGEHNEQFF.

The chain couples TRBV15 to TRBJ2-7; the D call from TCRdb, TRBD1, cannot be confirmed without DNA. This CDR3 is built from 13 residues. The germline gives CDR1 LNHNV, CDR2 YYDKDF (reference sequence). Here the CDR3 reads CATSRDRANEQYF.

The CDR3 loop is CSARVPWTGWLWNTIYF. The chain joins TRBV20-1 to TRBJ1-3; TCRdb outputs TRBD1, but without DNA this stays unchecked. This CDR3 spans 17 amino acids. Germline V gene sequence: CDR1 DFQATT, CDR2 SNEGSKA (reference sequence).

V gene TRBV3-1 combines with J gene TRBJ2-7; the TRBD2 assignment by TCRdb is unverifiable without DNA. The CDR3 contains 18 residues. CDR1 LGHDT and CDR2 YNNKEL come from the germline V gene (reference sequence). The CDR3 spells CASSQVLLAGGPLDEQYF.

This chain links TRBV12-3 or TRBV12-4 with TRBJ2-6. This CDR3 is built from 15 residues. CDR3 region: CASSLHISGANVLTF.

This chain links TRBV20-1 with TRBJ2-4; the TCRdb D gene call, TRBD2, has no DNA to confirm it. The CDR3 totals 14 residues. Germline-derived CDR1 and CDR2 are DFQATT and SNEGSKA (reference sequence). The CDR3 protein is CSASAGTSENIQYF.

The chain recombines TRBV7-2 with TRBJ2-1. Germline CDR1 reads SGHTA; CDR2 reads FQGNSA. This CDR3 has 15 amino acids. The CDR3 spells CASSFISDSYNEQFF.

The chain joins TRBV4-2 to TRBJ1-2. Germline assignment: CDR1 LGHNA and CDR2 YNFKEQ. This CDR3 comprises 15 residues. The CDR3 loop reads CASSQDGKGSYGYTF.

This chain joins TRBV7-1 and TRBJ2-7; without DNA, the TCRdb call of TRBD2 cannot be checked. TRBV7-1 falls under the ORF class, with uncertain function. The CDR3 is 13 residues long. This CDR3 is CASSSRPGYEQYF.

J is TRBJ1-2 and V is TRBV20-1; checking the TCRdb D call of TRBD1 is not possible without DNA. The germline V gene encodes CDR1 DFQATT and CDR2 SNEGSKA (reference sequence). This CDR3 is built from 13 residues. The CDR3 reads CSVIRDSSNGYTF.

The chain combines TRBV6-5 with TRBJ2-1. Germline V gene lookup returns CDR1 MNHEY and CDR2 SVGAGI. The CDR3 has 13 amino acids. This CDR3 is CASSPDLYNEQFF.

V is TRBV27 and J is TRBJ1-2. Looked up from germline, CDR1 is MNHEY and CDR2 is SMNVEV (reference sequence). The CDR3 consists of 14 residues. CDR3 region: CASSETVDNYGYTF.

The chain links TRBV25-1 to TRBJ2-3; with no DNA, the TCRdb D assignment of TRBD1 cannot be verified. Germline-derived CDR1 and CDR2 are MGHDK and SYGVNS. The CDR3 is made up of 16 amino acids. CDR3 amino acids: CASSDPKQPGSDTQYF.